Following are 12 T cell receptor beta chains from one sample sequenced in a study of blood T cell repertoires in COVID-19. TCRdb's table, derived via immunoSEQ multiplex PCR, lists solely in-frame clones and lacks some. The sample holds roughly 160,000 clones, 85% seen once. Sequencing was performed on peripheral blood. These receptors came from a man in his forties with acute or convalescent COVID-19.

The chain employs TRBV20-1 and TRBJ2-3; 14 bases agree with TRBD2. The V segment lost 3 bases and the J segment 4 bases; nucleotides outside the gene matches: 6. This CDR3 region has 16 residues. Germline V CDR1 and CDR2: DFQATT, SNEGSKA (reference sequence). The CDR3 is CSASRLAGGRPDTQYF. CDR3 DNA sequence: TGCAGTGCTAGTCGACTAGCGGGGGGGCGTCCAGATACGCAGTATTTT.

The chain uses TRBV7-8 and TRBJ2-1, with D perhaps matching TRBD1 (5 bases). The CDR3 runs 12 residues. Trimming stripped 3 bases from V and 9 bases from J, with 9 bases between. Per the germline V gene, CDR1 is SGHVS and CDR2 is FQNEAQ. CDR3 sequence (DNA): TGTGCCAGCAGCTTCAGGGATACTGAGCAGTTCTTC. Its translation is CASSFRDTEQFF.

This chain connects TRBV5-6 to TRBJ2-2, with 16 bases matching TRBD2. The trim removed 1 base at V and 10 bases at J, leaving 7 bases unmatched. CDR3 length equals 17 residues. In germline, CDR1 is SGHDT, CDR2 YYEEEE. DNA of the CDR3: TGTGCCAGCAGCTTGCGTACGGGACTAGCGGGGGGGCAGGAGCTGTTTTTT. This gives the protein CASSLRTGLAGGQELFF. Filled out from reference TRBV5-6 and TRBJ2-2, the complete variable domain reads DAGVTQSPTHLIKTRGQQVTLRCSPKSGHDTVSWYQQALGQGPQFIFQYYEEEERQRGNFPDRFSGHQFPNYSSELNVNALLLGDSALYLCASSLRTGLAGGQELFFGEGSRLTVL.

This rearrangement joins TRBV28 to TRBJ1-2; D is uncertain. In germline, CDR1 is MDHEN, CDR2 SYDVKM. This CDR3 has 12 amino acids. V shed 5 bases and J shed 4 bases, with 8 bases lying between them. The CDR3 is CASSTDTYGYTF. Written as DNA, the CDR3 is TGTGCCAGCAGTACCGACACCTATGGCTACACCTTC.

The V call is TRBV4-3, the J call TRBJ1-2; D is uncertain. The CDR3 is made up of 15 amino acids. Germline V CDR1 and CDR2: LGHNA, YSLEER. Between the trimmed V and J ends, which lost 0 bases and 0 bases, there was a span of 8 bases. This CDR3 is CASSQDSQSNYGYTF. Here the CDR3 DNA reads TGCGCCAGCAGCCAAGATTCCCAGTCTAACTATGGCTACACCTTC.

This rearrangement joins TRBV11-2 to TRBJ2-2, with D perhaps matching TRBD2 (6 bases). The CDR3 consists of 13 residues. The germline V gene encodes CDR1 SGHAT and CDR2 FQNNGV. CDR3 protein: CAGGTERPGELFF. CDR3 coding DNA: TGTGCTGGGGGGACTGAGAGACCCGGGGAGCTGTTTTTT.

J is TRBJ2-7 and V is TRBV6-5, with 10 positions matching TRBD1. Germline values: CDR1 MNHEY, CDR2 SVGAGI. This CDR3 region has 15 residues. The V segment lost 6 bases and the J segment 2 bases; nucleotides outside the gene matches: 7. In DNA form, the CDR3 reads TGTGCCAGCAGACCCGGACAGGGGGGAGCCTACGAGCAGTACTTC. This codes for CASRPGQGGAYEQYF.

The chain employs TRBV7-2 and TRBJ1-4; 7 positions agree with TRBD1. CDR3 length: 15 amino acids. Germline-derived CDR1 and CDR2 are SGHTA and FQGNSA. With 5 bases clipped from V and 8 bases from J, the junction kept 11 bases outside the gene matches. The CDR3 coding sequence is TGTGCCAGCAGCAGGGGGCGGGAGGTCTGGGAAAAACTGTTTTTT. Protein product: CASSRGREVWEKLFF.

The rearrangement joins TRBV2 to TRBJ2-4; 7 nucleotides line up with TRBD2. The CDR3 loop spans 17 amino acids. Per germline, CDR1 SNHLY and CDR2 FYNNEI. V gave up 2 bases and J gave up 0 bases; unmatched junction bases: 7. CDR3 bases: TGTGCCAGCAGTGAATTAGCGGGTCTACAAGCCAAAAACATTCAGTACTTC. Amino acid sequence: CASSELAGLQAKNIQYF.

The V gene is TRBV6-1, the J gene TRBJ2-1; D is possibly TRBD2 (5 bases). Germline V lookup: CDR1 MNHNS, CDR2 SASEGT. The CDR3 contains 14 residues. V lost 0 bases and J 7 bases, leaving 10 bases between the germline ends. The chain's CDR3 is CASSEALGRNEQFF. The CDR3 DNA is TGTGCCAGCAGTGAAGCGCTGGGGAGAAATGAGCAGTTCTTC.

V and J are TRBV19 and TRBJ2-3; 11 bases align to TRBD2. V gave up 3 bases and J gave up 2 bases; unmatched junction bases: 4. There are 16 residues in the CDR3. Looked up from germline, CDR1 is LNHDA and CDR2 is SQIVND (reference sequence). The CDR3 DNA follows: TGTGCCAGTAGTATCATAGCGGGGGGGGACACAGATACGCAGTATTTT. Amino acids: CASSIIAGGDTDTQYF.

This clone was seen ten or more times. The chain employs TRBV30 and TRBJ1-6; 7 bases fit TRBD1. The CDR3 runs to 15 residues. From germline, CDR1 is GTSNPN and CDR2 SVGIG (reference sequence). Trimming cost V 4 bases and J 7 bases; bases outside gene matches: 10. In nucleotides, the CDR3 is TGTGCCTGGACCCCTACCGGGACAGAGAATTCACCCCTCCACTTT. It yields the protein CAWTPTGTENSPLHF. Full variable domain (outside the CDR3, taken from reference TRBV30 and TRBJ1-6): SQTIHQWPATLVQPVGSPLSLECTVEGTSNPNLYWYRQAAGRGLQLLFYSVGIGQISSEVPQNLSASRPQDRQFILSSKKLLLSDSGFYLCAWTPTGTENSPLHFGNGTRLTVT.